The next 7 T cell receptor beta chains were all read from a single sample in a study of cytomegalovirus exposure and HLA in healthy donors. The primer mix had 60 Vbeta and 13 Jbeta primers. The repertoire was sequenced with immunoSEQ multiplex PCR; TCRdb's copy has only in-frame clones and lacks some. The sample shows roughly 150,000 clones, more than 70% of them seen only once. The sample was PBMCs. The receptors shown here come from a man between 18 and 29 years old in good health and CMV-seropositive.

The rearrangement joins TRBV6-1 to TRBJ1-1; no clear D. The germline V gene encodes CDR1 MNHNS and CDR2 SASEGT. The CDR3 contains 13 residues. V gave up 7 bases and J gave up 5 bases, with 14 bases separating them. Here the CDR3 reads CASTVAVRTEAFF. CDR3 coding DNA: TGTGCCAGCACGGTGGCGGTACGTACTGAAGCTTTCTTT.

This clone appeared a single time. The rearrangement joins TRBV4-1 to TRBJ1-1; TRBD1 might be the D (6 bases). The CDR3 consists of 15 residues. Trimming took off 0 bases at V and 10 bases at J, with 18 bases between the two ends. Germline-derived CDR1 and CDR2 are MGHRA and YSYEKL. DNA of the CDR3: TGCGCCAGCAGCCAAGATCCCATGGGGGCAGGGGTAGCTTTCTTT. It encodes CASSQDPMGAGVAFF.

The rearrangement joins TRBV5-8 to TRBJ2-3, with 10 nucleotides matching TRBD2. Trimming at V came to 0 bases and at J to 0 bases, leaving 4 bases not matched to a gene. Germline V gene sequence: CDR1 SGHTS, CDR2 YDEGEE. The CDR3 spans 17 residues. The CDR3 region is CASSLVRLAGSTDTQYF. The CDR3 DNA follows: TGTGCCAGCAGCTTGGTACGACTAGCGGGCAGCACAGATACGCAGTATTTT.

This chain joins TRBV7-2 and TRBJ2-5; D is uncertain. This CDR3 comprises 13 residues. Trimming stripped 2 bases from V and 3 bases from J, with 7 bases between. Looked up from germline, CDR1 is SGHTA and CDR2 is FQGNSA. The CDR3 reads CASSLSRKETQYF. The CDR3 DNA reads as TGTGCCAGCAGCTTAAGCAGGAAAGAGACCCAGTACTTC.

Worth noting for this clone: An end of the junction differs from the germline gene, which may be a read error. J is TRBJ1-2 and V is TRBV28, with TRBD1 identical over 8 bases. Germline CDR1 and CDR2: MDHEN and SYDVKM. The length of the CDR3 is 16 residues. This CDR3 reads CARSRTGLTFNYGYTF. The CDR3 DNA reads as TGTGCCCGCAGTCGGACAGGGCTTACCTTTAACTATGGCTACACCTTC.

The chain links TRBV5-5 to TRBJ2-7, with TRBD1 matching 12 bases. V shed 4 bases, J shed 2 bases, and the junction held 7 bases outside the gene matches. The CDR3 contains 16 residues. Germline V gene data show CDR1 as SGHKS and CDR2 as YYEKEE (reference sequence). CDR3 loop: CASSARDRGLAYEQYF. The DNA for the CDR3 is TGTGCCAGCAGCGCCCGGGACAGGGGGCTCGCCTACGAGCAGTACTTC.

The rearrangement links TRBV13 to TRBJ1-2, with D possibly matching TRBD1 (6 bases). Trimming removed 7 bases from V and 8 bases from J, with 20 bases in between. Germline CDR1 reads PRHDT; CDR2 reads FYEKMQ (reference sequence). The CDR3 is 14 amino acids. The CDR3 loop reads CASTSRGGELGYTF. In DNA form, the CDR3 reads TGTGCCAGCACCAGCAGAGGGGGGGAGTTGGGCTACACCTTC.